The source of this T cell receptor beta chain is a study of identical twins (dated by TCRdb to between 2015 and 2016). About the study as a whole: TCR alpha and beta repertoires from monozygotic twins, unrelated adults of various ages and cord blood were deep-sequenced to test whether fetal clonotypes persist. To rule out contamination, replicate twin experiments were performed at different times with different library preparation protocols. The research as a whole found: Invariant T cells such as MAIT and iNKT could partly confound zero-insertion analyses, though diverse VJ usage argued against this for most clonotypes. In beta out-of-frame sequences, excess twin sharing was weaker, because having fewer shared sequences lowered the signal-to-noise ratio. In monozygotic twins, recombination models systematically underestimated out-of-frame TCR alpha sharing, but the models matched the sharing seen between unrelated individuals. Because the same donors could not be followed over many years, the conclusions depended on cross-sectional statistical analysis. Out-of-frame TCR alpha sequences shared between twins showed an excess of low generation-probability sequences compared with coincidental sharing between unrelated individuals. Fewer insertions were carried by abundant cord blood beta clonotypes; a weaker similar trend was observed in young adult naive repertoires, while no such trend was observed in memory repertoires.

Every donor was a healthy Caucasian. The twin cohort consisted of three pairs of female monozygotic twins, all aged roughly 18 to 30 years. Peripheral blood mononuclear cells were used as the source from which RNA for TCR libraries was isolated. As for this clonotype: There is no known antigen for this receptor. Base quality data are lacking; no much larger clone is found one base away.

Receptors were amplified or captured by 5' RACE. The sequencing machine was an Illumina HiSeq 2000. A universal primer binding site was introduced by template switching, and a unique molecular identifier was present in the final cDNA, enabling accurate counting of TCR cDNA molecules. Specific primers in the conserved constant-segment region were used to synthesize first-strand cDNA for the TCR alpha and beta chains. To control for contamination, every cDNA library carried two barcodes: a SMART-Mk sample barcode plus Illumina barcodes. TruSeq adapter sequences, together with Illumina sample barcodes, were added in two successive PCR steps. TCR alpha and beta cDNA libraries were sequenced on the Illumina HiSeq platform with custom primers. Processing in the source paper ran as follows. MiGEC was used to process raw reads and extract unique molecular identifiers, and MiXCR was used to find CDR3 positions. For each individual, recombination models were inferred using an EM algorithm with the repgenHMM and IGoR tools. Shared clonotypes were analyzed with the tcR package in R, and sharing was normalized by the product of cloneset sizes. To study raw recombination free of thymic and clonal selection effects, out-of-frame nonproductive sequences were analyzed. The raw public data were reprocessed by TCRdb itself: fastp quality trimming at Q25, MiXCR clonotype calling, in-frame beta chains only. For every CDR3 protein sequence, its rows merge into one entry that carries the most common genes and DNA. The V and J calls and clone size are TCRdb's, not the authors'. In all, the sample holds a few hundred thousand distinct CDR3 sequences, and approximately 10% of those were seen once. The ten largest clones add up to roughly 3% of the sample.

The CDR3 holds 15 amino acids from the cysteine to the phenylalanine. The retained sequence is limited to the CDR3, 45 bases, with the frame set at the first base. Taken from the germline V gene (reference sequence), the CDR1 and CDR2 loops are SEHNR and FQNEAQ. Compared with germline, V lacks 5 bases and J lacks 3 bases; bases without a gene match: 6. The sample was also reused in another study, on yellow fever vaccine responses in identical twins. As the second publication notes: The authors reported that the T cell response to vaccination in identical twins appeared partly convergent and partly personalized. In identical twins, the study followed T cell clones that responded to the vaccine with precision.

The receptor chain draws on TRBV7-9 and TRBJ2-3; 9 central bases correspond to TRBD1. The clonotype originates from a woman aged 18 to 35 in good health. Sequencing was done on a sample of PBMCs. Here is the DNA: TGTGCCAGCAGCCCCGGGACAGGGATGACAGATACGCAGTATTTT. Translation gives CASSPGTGMTDTQYF.